A selection of T cell receptor beta chains follows, all from one sample in a study of Graves' ophthalmopathy and Graves' hyperthyroidism. TCRdb re-analysed the multiplex PCR reads in MiXCR, keeping a single row per CDR3 protein. The table shows almost 750,000 distinct CDR3 sequences, with roughly 41% occurring only once. Input material: peripheral blood. All receptors come from an adult man with Graves' ophthalmopathy. Both conserved end residues are part of each CDR3. Fields, in order: D gene, J gene, clone size, V gene, CDR3 protein, CDR3 DNA. A D gene is named only where the DNA matches it firmly. Only part of the rows carry a size: once, few, many, or a class if the clone is expanded.

d_call: .; j_call: TRBJ1-5; clone_size: .; v_call: TRBV4-3; cdr3_aa: CASSQNREPNQPQHF; cdr3_nt: TGCGCCAGCAGCCAAAACAGGGAACCCAATCAGCCCCAGCATTTT
d_call: .; j_call: TRBJ1-4; clone_size: .; v_call: TRBV5-8; cdr3_aa: CASSLKDRGEKLFF; cdr3_nt: TGTGCCAGCAGCTTAAAGGACAGAGGCGAAAAACTGTTTTTT
d_call: TRBD1; j_call: TRBJ1-6; clone_size: many; v_call: TRBV10-3; cdr3_aa: CAISESYFGTGDSPLHF; cdr3_nt: TGTGCCATCAGTGAGTCTTATTTCGGGACAGGGGATTCACCCCTCCACTTT
d_call: .; j_call: TRBJ1-1; clone_size: many; v_call: TRBV20-1; cdr3_aa: CSAVNPGQANTEAFF; cdr3_nt: TGCAGTGCTGTAAATCCGGGACAAGCGAACACTGAAGCTTTCTTT
d_call: .; j_call: TRBJ1-2; clone_size: many; v_call: TRBV5-6; cdr3_aa: CASSPLQADGYTF; cdr3_nt: TGTGCCAGCAGCCCGCTCCAGGCGGATGGCTACACCTTC
d_call: .; j_call: TRBJ1-5; clone_size: many; v_call: TRBV7-9; cdr3_aa: CASSMEAGPHSNQPQHF; cdr3_nt: TGTGCCAGCAGCATGGAGGCGGGACCCCATAGCAATCAGCCCCAGCATTTT
d_call: .; j_call: TRBJ1-2; clone_size: many; v_call: TRBV10-3; cdr3_aa: CAISEGRTENYGYTF; cdr3_nt: TGTGCCATCAGTGAAGGCAGGACAGAAAACTATGGCTACACCTTC
d_call: TRBD2; j_call: TRBJ2-5; clone_size: .; v_call: TRBV11-1; cdr3_aa: CASSLGLAGGGETQYF; cdr3_nt: TGTGCCAGCAGCTTAGGACTAGCGGGGGGTGGAGAGACCCAGTACTTC
d_call: .; j_call: TRBJ1-6; clone_size: many; v_call: TRBV19; cdr3_aa: CASSIAWGPDSPLHF; cdr3_nt: TGTGCCAGTAGTATAGCGTGGGGGCCGGATTCACCCCTCCACTTT
d_call: TRBD1; j_call: TRBJ1-5; clone_size: once; v_call: TRBV28; cdr3_aa: CASSFSGTDHQPQHF; cdr3_nt: TGTGCCAGCAGTTTTTCCGGGACAGATCATCAGCCCCAGCATTTT
d_call: .; j_call: TRBJ1-1; clone_size: .; v_call: TRBV25-1; cdr3_aa: CASSEDLGSEAFF; cdr3_nt: TGTGCCAGCAGTGAAGATCTGGGATCTGAAGCTTTCTTT
d_call: TRBD1; j_call: TRBJ1-2; clone_size: .; v_call: TRBV15; cdr3_aa: CASSLPGQGIEAGYGYTF; cdr3_nt: TGTGCCAGCAGCCTTCCGGGACAGGGGATTGAGGCGGGCTATGGCTACACCTTC
d_call: .; j_call: TRBJ2-1; clone_size: .; v_call: TRBV12-3/TRBV12-4; cdr3_aa: CAISEGAGNEQFF; cdr3_nt: TGTGCCATCAGTGAGGGGGCGGGAAATGAGCAGTTCTTC
d_call: .; j_call: TRBJ1-2; clone_size: few; v_call: TRBV19; cdr3_aa: CASSAYSFFDYGYTF; cdr3_nt: TGTGCCAGTAGTGCCTACAGCTTCTTTGACTATGGCTACACCTTC
d_call: .; j_call: TRBJ2-3; clone_size: .; v_call: TRBV6-9; cdr3_aa: CASSYVVADTQYF; cdr3_nt: TGTGCCAGCAGTTATGTGGTCGCAGATACGCAGTATTTT
d_call: .; j_call: TRBJ1-1; clone_size: many; v_call: TRBV7-9; cdr3_aa: CASSLAQSTEAFF; cdr3_nt: TGTGCCAGCAGCTTAGCGCAGTCCACTGAAGCTTTCTTT
d_call: .; j_call: TRBJ1-1; clone_size: .; v_call: TRBV7-9; cdr3_aa: CASSFKSDAEAFF; cdr3_nt: TGTGCCAGCAGCTTTAAGTCTGACGCTGAAGCTTTCTTT
d_call: .; j_call: TRBJ2-5; clone_size: .; v_call: TRBV7-9; cdr3_aa: CASSQTPEQGSETQYF; cdr3_nt: TGTGCCAGCAGCCAAACCCCGGAACAGGGTTCAGAGACCCAGTACTTC
d_call: .; j_call: TRBJ1-4; clone_size: many; v_call: TRBV4-1; cdr3_aa: CASIGTSNEKLFF; cdr3_nt: TGCGCCAGCATCGGGACCAGCAATGAAAAACTGTTTTTT
d_call: .; j_call: TRBJ1-2; clone_size: .; v_call: TRBV25-1; cdr3_aa: CVSSARKGGNYGYTF; cdr3_nt: TGTGTCAGCAGTGCTAGAAAGGGGGGGAACTATGGCTACACCTTC